This T cell receptor beta chain was obtained from a study of OX40 agonist ivuxolimab in advanced cancers. As for the study more broadly: Ivuxolimab, which targeted the costimulatory receptor OX40 (CD134), was an agonistic, fully human IgG2 monoclonal antibody. Intravenous ivuxolimab was administered to patients every 2 weeks at six dose levels: 0.01, 0.1, 0.3, 1.5, 3 and 10 mg/kg. Among the approximately 54 dose-escalation patients, about 19 had hepatocellular carcinoma, about 15 melanoma, 9 renal cell carcinoma and 9 head and neck cancer. In the dose-escalation cohort, approximately 82% of patients were male, and the mean age was 60 years with a range of about 20 to 90. Patients were allowed to have had prior anti-PD-1, anti-PD-L1 or anti-CTLA-4 therapy, and approximately 43% of the dose-escalation patients had previously received checkpoint inhibitors. Partial responses were achieved by three dose-escalation patients, of whom one had hepatocellular carcinoma and two had cutaneous melanoma. Peripheral TCRbeta sequencing was intended to test whether TCR sequence diversity was altered and clonal T-cell expansion was caused by ivuxolimab. The paper covers the monotherapy dose-escalation part of the phase I ivuxolimab trial, which included N of about 56 patients.

The trial excluded patients who had a history of autoimmune disease or were on systemic immunosuppression. Peripheral blood for TCR sequencing was drawn from every dose cohort at baseline, at cycle 4 day 1 and at cycle 7 day 1. Samples were obtained from an open-label, multicenter, first-in-human phase I dose-escalation trial of ivuxolimab. Adults with locally advanced or metastatic head and neck squamous cell, hepatocellular, melanoma or renal cell carcinoma were enrolled in the trial. CD4+ and CD8+ T cells were sorted separately from peripheral blood before TCR sequencing. This clone was seen just once. Its antigen has not been determined. Base quality data are lacking; no much larger clone is found one base away. To sequence the TCRbeta CDR3 region, genomic DNA was isolated from the sorted cells. TCRbeta CDR3 regions were sequenced using the immunoSEQ Assay. The table was pulled from immuneACCESS by TCRdb, which kept in-frame rearrangements only. Such tables lose some clones; where checked, under half of the loss comes from unresolved V genes, and the rest has no known cause. The sample table contains tens of thousands of clones; only one count was recorded for more than 75% of them. Around 13% of the sample is in the top ten clones.

The study at large found these results: After ivuxolimab, more expanded clones were found on average in CD8+ T cells than in CD4+ T cells. Antigen specificity was not determined for the clonally expanded peripheral T cells. Low levels of normalized T-cell clonal expansion were also seen in some nonresponding patients. At doses of 0.1 to 3.0 mg/kg, clonal expansion of both CD4+ and CD8+ blood T cells was observed from baseline to week 6. Partial responders in the 0.1-3.0 mg/kg groups had among the lowest normalized peripheral clonal expansion, especially among CD8+ T cells.

From the cysteine through the phenylalanine, the CDR3 covers 16 amino acids. Of all the DNA, just the CDR3 is kept, 48 bases in frame from base 1. Trimmed from V: 2 bases; trimmed from J: 2 bases; junction bases lacking a gene match: 6. The germline V gene (reference sequence) gives CDR1 as SGHNT and CDR2 as YYREEE. This chain is built from TRBV5-4 and TRBJ1-5, and 8 bases in between align with TRBD1. The sequence was collected from an adult with an advanced solid tumor such as melanoma, head and neck, liver or kidney cancer. The material was CD4+ or CD8+ T cells sorted from blood, obtained in a trial of the OX40 agonist ivuxolimab. The DNA sequence is given as TGTGCCAGCAGCTTCTCAGGGGGCTCAGGCAATCAGCCCCAGCATTTT. Its translation is CASSFSGGSGNQPQHF. Outside the CDR3, residues come from the reference TRBV5-4 and TRBJ1-5 proteins, so the full variable domain is: ETGVTQSPTHLIKTRGQQVTLRCSSQSGHNTVSWYQQALGQGPQFIFQYYREEENGRGNFPPRFSGLQFPNYSSELNVNALELDDSALYLCASSFSGGSGNQPQHFGDGTRLSIL.